These 32 T cell receptor beta chains came from one sample sequenced in a study of T cells in Graves' hyperthyroidism and ophthalmopathy. Template material for amplifying TCR beta CDR3 regions consisted of RNA transcripts. The HTBI set primed first-round TCR CDR3 RT-PCR. MiXCR, run by TCRdb on the multiplex PCR reads, gives a single entry per CDR3 protein. The sample includes around 300,000 distinct CDR3 sequences, roughly 20% seen only once; the top ten take about 60%. The sample was blood. The receptors stem from a man younger than 40 with Graves' ophthalmopathy.

This clonotype was counted between two and nine times. The V gene is TRBV28, the J gene TRBJ2-5; D unclear. The CDR3 is 17 amino acids. CDR1 is MDHEN and CDR2 is SYDVKM in the germline V gene. Trimming pared 3 bases from V and 0 bases from J, leaving 17 bases between. This CDR3 reads CASSFFPRSSYQETQYF. As DNA, the CDR3 is TGTGCCAGCAGTTTCTTCCCCCGTAGTTCGTACCAAGAGACCCAGTACTTC.

This clonotype was recorded a few times. The V call is TRBV10-1, the J call TRBJ2-7, with 9 bases that match TRBD2. Germline CDR1 reads WNHNN; CDR2 reads SYGVQD (reference sequence). The CDR3 spans 14 residues. The J segment lost 2 bases and the V segment lost 8 bases, leaving 7 bases of the junction unmatched. The CDR3 coding sequence is TGCGCCAGCTCGGGCCTAGCGGGAACCTACGAGCAGTACTTC. Its translation is CASSGLAGTYEQYF.

The chain joins TRBV14 to TRBJ2-1; 13 bases match TRBD2. Germline loops: CDR1 SGHDN, CDR2 FVKESK. J gave up 1 base and V 3 bases, and 3 bases lay outside the gene matches. The CDR3 loop spans 17 amino acids. The CDR3 DNA reads TGTGCCAGCAGCCAGAGGACTAGCGGGAGTTCCTACAATGAGCAGTTCTTC. Encoded protein: CASSQRTSGSSYNEQFF. Full variable domain (missing parts from reference TRBV14 and TRBJ2-1): EAGVTQFPSHSVIEKGQTVTLRCDPISGHDNLYWYRRVMGKEIKFLLHFVKESKQDESGMPNNRFLAERTGGTYSTLKVQPAELEDSGVYFCASSQRTSGSSYNEQFFGPGTRLTVL.

This CDR3 is CASSRLVNTGELFF. The CDR3 DNA sequence: TGTGCCAGTAGTAGGCTAGTTAACACCGGGGAGCTGTTTTTT. V gene TRBV19 combines with J gene TRBJ2-2; D is ambiguous. The CDR3 is made up of 14 amino acids. The V gene's germline CDR1 is LNHDA and CDR2 SQIVND (reference sequence). The V end lost 4 bases, the J end lost 2 bases, and 8 bases lay between the germline ends.

This clonotype was seen a handful of times. This chain links TRBV30 with TRBJ2-3, with 9 bases identical to TRBD2. The CDR3 is 15 residues long. In germline, CDR1 is GTSNPN, CDR2 SVGIG (reference sequence). Trimming cost V 7 bases and J 5 bases; bases outside gene matches: 13. CDR3 in amino acids: CAYLPWREGEDTQYF. The CDR3 DNA sequence: TGTGCCTATCTCCCTTGGCGGGAGGGCGAAGATACGCAGTATTTT.

V gene TRBV27 combines with J gene TRBJ1-6; tentative D call: TRBD1 (6 bases). Germline loops: CDR1 MNHEY, CDR2 SMNVEV (reference sequence). The CDR3 length is 16 residues. The V and J ends lost 6 bases and 7 bases respectively, with 19 bases between them. DNA for the CDR3: TGTGCCAGCAGACCTATGGGGACGACAGGCAATTCACCCCTCCACTTT. Translated: CASRPMGTTGNSPLHF.

This clonotype appeared many times. CDR3 amino acids: CASSLKVGQGISSGYTF. The CDR3, as DNA: TGTGCCAGCAGCCTTAAGGTTGGACAGGGGATATCTTCCGGCTACACCTTC. The chain couples TRBV11-3 to TRBJ1-2; 9 bases align to TRBD1. Losses at the gene ends were 5 bases for V and 8 bases for J; bases not matched to a gene: 18. The CDR3 has 17 residues. Looked up from germline, CDR1 is SGHNT and CDR2 is YENEEA.

This chain joins TRBV20-1 and TRBJ1-1; D might be TRBD1 (5 bases). The CDR3 covers 13 residues. V lost 4 bases and J lost 10, with 19 bases in between. Germline CDR1 and CDR2: DFQATT and SNEGSKA (reference sequence). CDR3 DNA: TGCAGTGCTACTCTAATGGGGCATAACGTAGCTTTCTTT. Its translation: CSATLMGHNVAFF.

The J gene is TRBJ1-1, the V gene TRBV10-3; possible D gene TRBD1, 6 bases. The V end was cut by 10 bases, the J end by 1 base, with 16 bases between. The CDR3 extends over 14 amino acids. CDR1 is ENHRY and CDR2 is SYGVKD in the germline V gene. The CDR3 DNA reads TGTGCCACACGCCCGCGGACAGCGAACACTGAAGCTTTCTTT. Amino acids: CATRPRTANTEAFF.

This clonotype was detected only a few times. The rearrangement joins TRBV6-1 to TRBJ2-1; D gene ambiguous. V was trimmed by 1 base and J by 7 bases, leaving 14 bases between them. The CDR3 has 15 amino acids. Germline-derived CDR1 and CDR2 are MNHNS and SASEGT. The CDR3 DNA reads as TGTGCCAGCAGTGAAGGTGGCGGTAGATGGAATGAGCAGTTCTTC. This codes for CASSEGGGRWNEQFF.

This clonotype showed up many times. The J gene is TRBJ2-1, the V gene TRBV11-3; D call uncertain. The CDR3 is made up of 15 amino acids. Deletions cut 5 bases from V and 4 bases from J, with 15 bases between. Germline V gives CDR1 SGHNT, CDR2 YENEEA. The DNA of the CDR3 is TGTGCCAGCAGCCTCGCCCCGGTAGGGTACAATGAGCAGTTCTTC. Its translation is CASSLAPVGYNEQFF. Combining the CDR3 with reference TRBV11-3 and TRBJ2-1 gives the whole variable domain EAGVVQSPRYKIIEKKQPVAFWCNPISGHNTLYWYLQNLGQGPELLIRYENEEAVDDSQLPKDRFSAERLKGVDSTLKIQPAELGDSAVYLCASSLAPVGYNEQFFGPGTRLTVL.

The sample holds many counts of this clonotype. This chain uses TRBV28 with TRBJ2-1, with TRBD2 identical over 8 bases. Germline V gene sequence: CDR1 MDHEN, CDR2 SYDVKM. The CDR3 covers 14 residues. Trimming at V came to 8 bases and at J to 6 bases, leaving 9 bases not matched to a gene. The CDR3 loop reads CASGGLAGSNEQFF. In DNA form, the CDR3 reads TGTGCCAGCGGCGGGCTAGCGGGTTCCAATGAGCAGTTCTTC.

In its sample, this clonotype was seen many times. V gene TRBV28 combines with J gene TRBJ1-1; a possible D gene is TRBD1 (5 bases). V gave up 5 bases and J gave up 11 bases, with 15 bases separating them. The CDR3 has 12 residues. In germline, CDR1 is MDHEN, CDR2 SYDVKM. The CDR3 loop reads CASSTGPVVAFF. The CDR3 DNA follows: TGTGCCAGCAGTACAGGTCCAGTCGTGGCTTTCTTT.

The chain combines TRBV30 with TRBJ1-2; 7 bases are shared with TRBD1. CDR1 is GTSNPN and CDR2 is SVGIG in the germline V gene (reference sequence). The CDR3 runs to 13 residues. J gave up 7 bases and V 1 base, and 6 bases lay outside the gene matches. The CDR3, as DNA: TGTGCCTGGAGTGAGGGACAGCGCGGTGGCTACACCTTC. It yields the protein CAWSEGQRGGYTF.

The CDR3 DNA follows: TGTGCCAGCAGCGCCGGCGACCTACGAGCTTCACCCCTCCACTTT. This gives the protein CASSAGDLRASPLHF. This sequence joins TRBV11-1 and TRBJ1-6; D gene ambiguous. The V gene's germline CDR1 is SGHAT and CDR2 FQDESV (reference sequence). V was pared by 5 bases and J by 9 bases, with 17 bases between. The CDR3 runs 15 residues.

The rearrangement uses TRBV6-1 and TRBJ1-6; 8 bases are shared with TRBD1. The CDR3 is made up of 15 amino acids. V lost 3 bases, J lost 9 bases, and 7 bases stayed unmatched. Germline assignment: CDR1 MNHNS and CDR2 SASEGT. The CDR3 protein is CASSDRTGSGSPLHF. DNA for the CDR3: TGTGCCAGCAGTGATCGGACAGGGTCGGGTTCACCCCTCCACTTT.

The V and J genes are TRBV24-1 and TRBJ2-5, with 8 bases aligning to TRBD1. This CDR3 comprises 17 residues. Per the germline V gene, CDR1 is KGHDR and CDR2 is SFDVKD. V shed 1 base and J 5 bases; nucleotides not matched to a gene: 11. The CDR3, as DNA: TGTGCCACCAGTGATTTTCTGGCGGACAGGGTGTTGGAGACCCAGTACTTC. Its translation is CATSDFLADRVLETQYF.

This clonotype was counted only a few times. The CDR3 loop reads CASSTRTGGPGTEAFF. CDR3 nucleotides: TGTGCCAGCAGCACTCGAACAGGGGGACCTGGGACTGAAGCTTTCTTT. The gene calls are TRBV9 and TRBJ1-1, with 8 bases identical to TRBD1. Germline CDR1 reads SGDLS; CDR2 reads YYNGEE. This CDR3 region has 16 residues. J lost 5 bases, V lost 4 bases, and 13 bases had no gene match.

This clonotype has a single count. The V and J genes are TRBV20-1 and TRBJ2-7, with D possibly being TRBD1 or TRBD2 (5 bases each). This CDR3 contains 14 residues. V lost 3 bases, J lost 1 base, and 13 bases lay in between. The germline gives CDR1 DFQATT, CDR2 SNEGSKA (reference sequence). The CDR3 loop reads CSASMQGPSYEQYF. In DNA form, the CDR3 reads TGCAGTGCTAGTATGCAGGGACCATCCTACGAGCAGTACTTC.

The table lists this clonotype with a few counts. The chain recombines TRBV6-1 with TRBJ2-5, with 7 nucleotides matching TRBD1. The germline V gene has CDR1 MNHNS and CDR2 SASEGT. V lost 8 bases to trimming and J lost 2 bases; unmatched junction nucleotides: 8. CDR3 length: 14 amino acids. CDR3 sequence (DNA): TGTGCCAGCCTCTGGGGGACAGTTCAAGAGACCCAGTACTTC. Translated, it gives CASLWGTVQETQYF.

This clonotype was counted at least ten times. The chain couples TRBV9 to TRBJ2-7, with 11 nucleotides matching TRBD1. The CDR3 is made up of 14 amino acids. Losses at the gene ends were 7 bases for V and 6 bases for J; bases not matched to a gene: 9. CDR1 SGDLS and CDR2 YYNGEE come from the germline V gene. The CDR3 DNA sequence: TGTGCCAGCGGGAGGACAGGGGGCTTCTCCGAGCAGTACTTC. This translates into CASGRTGGFSEQYF.

A few counts support this clonotype. This rearrangement joins TRBV11-2 to TRBJ1-6; the D gene is possibly TRBD1 (5 bases). The V gene lost 5 bases and the J gene lost 10 bases, with 18 bases spanning the gap. Germline V lookup: CDR1 SGHAT, CDR2 FQNNGV. This CDR3 has 15 residues. CDR3 coding DNA: TGTGCCAGCAGCCCGTCCCGGGACCGTTTCTCACCCCTCCACTTT. This translates into CASSPSRDRFSPLHF.

V and J are TRBV28 and TRBJ2-5; TRBD2 aligns across 7 bases. The CDR3 totals 13 residues. Unmatched junction bases numbered 14, after V lost 5 bases and J lost 14 bases. Germline loops: CDR1 MDHEN, CDR2 SYDVKM. The CDR3 here is CASSPHTSERPYF. The CDR3, as DNA: TGTGCCAGCAGTCCCCACACTAGCGAGCGACCCTACTTC.

This chain joins TRBV29-1 and TRBJ2-7; no clear D gene. Trimming cost V 5 bases and J 2 bases, with 7 bases left between them. The CDR3 is made up of 11 amino acids. From germline, CDR1 is SQVTM and CDR2 ANQGSEA. CDR3 in DNA: TGCAGCGTTAAGGGAACCTACGAGCAGTACTTC. It yields the protein CSVKGTYEQYF.

This clonotype was detected ten times or more. V is TRBV7-9 and J is TRBJ2-5; 9 bases match TRBD2. The CDR3 has 14 residues. The germline CDR1 and CDR2 sequences are SEHNR and FQNEAQ (reference sequence). With 3 bases clipped from V and 4 bases from J, the junction kept 3 bases outside the gene matches. CDR3 nucleotide sequence: TGTGCCAGCAGCTTTAGCGGGAGAGGAGAGACCCAGTACTTC. Its protein is CASSFSGRGETQYF. Together with reference TRBV7-9 and TRBJ2-5, the CDR3 gives the full variable domain: DTGVSQNPRHKITKRGQNVTFRCDPISEHNRLYWYRQTLGQGPEFLTYFQNEAQLEKSRLLSDRFSAERPKGSFSTLEIQRTEQGDSAMYLCASSFSGRGETQYFGPGTRLLVL.

The chain joins TRBV12-3 or TRBV12-4 to TRBJ2-5; either TRBD1 or TRBD2 may supply D (5 bases each). Trimming pared 5 bases from V and 2 bases from J, leaving 12 bases between. The CDR3 is 14 residues long. Here the CDR3 DNA reads TGTGCCAGCAGTCACCGGGGCCCTCAAGAGACCCAGTACTTC. As protein: CASSHRGPQETQYF.

There are a few counts of this clonotype. The chain employs TRBV12-3 or TRBV12-4 and TRBJ1-2, with D unresolved. Trimming removed 5 bases at V and 7 bases at J, with 11 bases between. This CDR3 contains 12 residues. Written as DNA, the CDR3 is TGTGCCAGCAGTAAGGGCGGTGGTGGCTACACCTTC. Protein: CASSKGGGGYTF.

The chain carries TRBV29-1 and TRBJ1-5, with 7 positions matching TRBD1. The CDR3 covers 13 residues. In germline, CDR1 is SQVTM, CDR2 ANQGSEA. Losses at the gene ends were 6 bases for V and 0 bases for J; bases not matched to a gene: 2. In nucleotides, the CDR3 is TGCAGCGTGGGACAGAATAGCAATCAGCCCCAGCATTTT. It is translated as CSVGQNSNQPQHF.

V is TRBV18 and J is TRBJ2-7, with 8 bases lining up with TRBD1. V shed 3 bases and J 6 bases; nucleotides not matched to a gene: 4. The CDR3 runs 13 residues. In germline, CDR1 is KGHSH, CDR2 LQKENI. In DNA form, the CDR3 reads TGTGCCAGCTCACCTCAGGGGGCGGGCGAGCAGTACTTC. This translates into CASSPQGAGEQYF.

The V gene is TRBV6-5, the J gene TRBJ1-1; no clear D. The V end was cut by 0 bases, the J end by 3 bases, with 5 bases between. CDR1 MNHEY and CDR2 SVGAGI come from the germline V gene. CDR3 length: 13 amino acids. CDR3 residues: CASSYSAYTEAFF. CDR3 coding DNA: TGTGCCAGCAGTTACTCGGCCTACACTGAAGCTTTCTTT.

The chain joins TRBV29-1 to TRBJ1-2, with unresolved D. The CDR3 contains 13 residues. Trimming removed 4 bases at V and 2 bases at J, with 11 bases between. Germline values: CDR1 SQVTM, CDR2 ANQGSEA. The DNA of the CDR3 is TGCAGCGTTGCTGATTCCGGAAACTATGGCTACACCTTC. This translates into CSVADSGNYGYTF.

This clonotype showed up just a few times. The rearrangement uses TRBV2 and TRBJ1-2; D is possibly TRBD1 (5 bases). This CDR3 region has 18 residues. Trimming shortened V by 6 bases and J by 2 bases, and 25 bases separated the two germline ends. The germline CDR1 and CDR2 sequences are SNHLY and FYNNEI. CDR3 in amino acids: CASRPPGRGVRFNYGYTF. CDR3 nucleotides: TGTGCCAGCAGACCTCCGGGACGAGGAGTACGGTTCAACTATGGCTACACCTTC.